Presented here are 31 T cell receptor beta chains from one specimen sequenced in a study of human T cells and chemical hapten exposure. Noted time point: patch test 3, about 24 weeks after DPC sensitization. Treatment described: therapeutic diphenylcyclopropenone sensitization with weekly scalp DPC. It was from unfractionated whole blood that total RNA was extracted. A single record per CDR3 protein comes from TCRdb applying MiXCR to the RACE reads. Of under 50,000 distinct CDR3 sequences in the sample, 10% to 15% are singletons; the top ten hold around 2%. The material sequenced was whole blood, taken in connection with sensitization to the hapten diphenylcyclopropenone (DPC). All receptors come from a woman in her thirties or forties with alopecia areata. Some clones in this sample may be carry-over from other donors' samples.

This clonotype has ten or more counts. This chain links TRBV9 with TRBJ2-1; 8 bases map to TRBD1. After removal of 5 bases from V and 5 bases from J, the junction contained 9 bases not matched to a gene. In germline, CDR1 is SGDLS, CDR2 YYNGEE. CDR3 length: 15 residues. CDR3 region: CASRSPGGRDNEQFF. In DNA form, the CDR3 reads TGTGCCAGCAGGAGCCCAGGGGGCAGGGACAATGAGCAGTTCTTC.

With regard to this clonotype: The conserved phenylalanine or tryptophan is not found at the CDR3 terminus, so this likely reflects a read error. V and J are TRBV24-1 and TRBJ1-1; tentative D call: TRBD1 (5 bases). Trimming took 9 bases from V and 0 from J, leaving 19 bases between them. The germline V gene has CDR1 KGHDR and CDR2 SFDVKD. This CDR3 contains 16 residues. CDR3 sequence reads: CATRPGVQEMNTEAFS. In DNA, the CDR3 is TGTGCCACCCGCCCGGGGGTCCAGGAGATGAACACTGAAGCTTTCTCT.

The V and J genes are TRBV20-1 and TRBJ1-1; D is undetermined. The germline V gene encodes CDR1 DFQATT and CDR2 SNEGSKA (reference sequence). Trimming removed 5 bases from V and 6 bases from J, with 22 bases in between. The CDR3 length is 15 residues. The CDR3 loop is CSAPRDTLGLSEAFF. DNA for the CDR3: TGCAGTGCTCCTCGCGACACCCTGGGGTTGTCTGAAGCTTTCTTT.

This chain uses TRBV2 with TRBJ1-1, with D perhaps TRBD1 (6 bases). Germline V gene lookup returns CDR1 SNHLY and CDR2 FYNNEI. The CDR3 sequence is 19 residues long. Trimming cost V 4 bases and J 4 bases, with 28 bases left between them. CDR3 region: CASSASPGHPRRGSTEAFF. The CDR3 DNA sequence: TGTGCCAGCAGTGCTTCACCGGGACATCCTCGTCGGGGCAGCACTGAAGCTTTCTTT.

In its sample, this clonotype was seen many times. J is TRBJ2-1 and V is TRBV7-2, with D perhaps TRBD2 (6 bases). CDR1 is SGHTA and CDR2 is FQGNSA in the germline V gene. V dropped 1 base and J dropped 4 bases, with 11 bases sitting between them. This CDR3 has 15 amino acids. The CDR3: CASSLVAEGYNEQFF. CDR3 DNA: TGTGCCAGCAGCTTAGTAGCGGAGGGGTACAATGAGCAGTTCTTC.

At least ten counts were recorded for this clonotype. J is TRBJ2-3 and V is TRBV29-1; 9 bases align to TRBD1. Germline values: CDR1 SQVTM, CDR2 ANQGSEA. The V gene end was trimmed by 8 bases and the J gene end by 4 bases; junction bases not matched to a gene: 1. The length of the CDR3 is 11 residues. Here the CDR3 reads CSYRGPDTQYF. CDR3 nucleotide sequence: TGCAGCTACAGGGGGCCAGATACGCAGTATTTT.

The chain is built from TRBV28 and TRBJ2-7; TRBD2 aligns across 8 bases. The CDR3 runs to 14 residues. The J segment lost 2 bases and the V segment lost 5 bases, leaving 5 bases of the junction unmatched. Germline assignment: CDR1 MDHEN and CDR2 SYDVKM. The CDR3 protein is CASSPGTSTYEQYF. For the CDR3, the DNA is TGTGCCAGCAGTCCCGGGACTAGTACCTACGAGCAGTACTTC.

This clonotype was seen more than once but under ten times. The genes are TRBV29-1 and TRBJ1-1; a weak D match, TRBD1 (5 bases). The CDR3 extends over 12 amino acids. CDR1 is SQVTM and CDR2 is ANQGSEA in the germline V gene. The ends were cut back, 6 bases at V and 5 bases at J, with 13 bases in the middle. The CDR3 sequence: CSVRGRGTEAFF. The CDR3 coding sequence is TGCAGCGTACGGGGACGGGGAACTGAAGCTTTCTTT.

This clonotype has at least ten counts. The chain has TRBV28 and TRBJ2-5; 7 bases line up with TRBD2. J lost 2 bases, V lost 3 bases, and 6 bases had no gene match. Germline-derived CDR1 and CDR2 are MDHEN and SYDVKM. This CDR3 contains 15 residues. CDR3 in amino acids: CASSFEGGPQETQYF. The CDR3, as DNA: TGTGCCAGCAGTTTCGAGGGAGGGCCACAAGAGACCCAGTACTTC.

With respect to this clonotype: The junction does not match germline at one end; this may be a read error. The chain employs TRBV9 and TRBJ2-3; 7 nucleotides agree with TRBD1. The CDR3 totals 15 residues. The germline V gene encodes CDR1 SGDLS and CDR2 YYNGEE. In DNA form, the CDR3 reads TGTGCCGGCAGCGGACCGGGACAGAGTACAGATACGCAGTATTTT. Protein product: CAGSGPGQSTDTQYF.

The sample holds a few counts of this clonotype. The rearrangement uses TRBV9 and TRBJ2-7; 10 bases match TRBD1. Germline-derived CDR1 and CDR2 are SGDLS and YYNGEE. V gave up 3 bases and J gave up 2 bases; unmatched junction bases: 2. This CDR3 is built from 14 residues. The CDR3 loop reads CASSAGQGPYEQYF. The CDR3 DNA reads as TGTGCCAGCAGCGCGGGACAGGGGCCCTACGAGCAGTACTTC.

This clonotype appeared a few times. CDR3 sequence: CASSLGSSYNSPLHF. For the CDR3, the DNA is TGTGCCAGCAGCTTAGGGAGCTCCTATAATTCACCCCTCCACTTT. This chain links TRBV7-9 with TRBJ1-6; no reliable D call. V was trimmed by 1 base and J by 0 bases, leaving 4 bases between them. The CDR3 is made up of 15 amino acids. Germline CDR1 and CDR2: SEHNR and FQNEAQ (reference sequence).

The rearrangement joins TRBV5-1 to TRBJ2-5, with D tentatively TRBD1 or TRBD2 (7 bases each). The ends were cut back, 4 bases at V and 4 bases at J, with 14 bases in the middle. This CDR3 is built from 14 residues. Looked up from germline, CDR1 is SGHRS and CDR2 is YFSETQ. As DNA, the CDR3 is TGCGCCAGCAGCGACGGCAGGGGGGGAGAGACCCAGTACTTC. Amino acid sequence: CASSDGRGGETQYF.

This chain's CDR3 is CASSAGDSYEQYF. CDR3 coding DNA: TGCGCCAGCAGTGCGGGAGACTCCTACGAGCAGTACTTC. The rearrangement uses TRBV10-1 and TRBJ2-7; D is possibly TRBD2 (6 bases). The CDR3 extends over 13 amino acids. Germline assignment: CDR1 WNHNN and CDR2 SYGVQD (reference sequence). The germline V and J ends were trimmed by 4 bases and 0 bases, with 7 bases remaining between them.

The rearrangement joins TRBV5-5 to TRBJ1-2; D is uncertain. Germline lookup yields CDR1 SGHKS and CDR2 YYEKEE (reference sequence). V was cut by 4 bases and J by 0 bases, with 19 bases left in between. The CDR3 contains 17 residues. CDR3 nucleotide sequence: TGTGCCAGCAGCCCGGAGGCAAGGGTCATGACTAACTATGGCTACACCTTC. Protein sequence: CASSPEARVMTNYGYTF.

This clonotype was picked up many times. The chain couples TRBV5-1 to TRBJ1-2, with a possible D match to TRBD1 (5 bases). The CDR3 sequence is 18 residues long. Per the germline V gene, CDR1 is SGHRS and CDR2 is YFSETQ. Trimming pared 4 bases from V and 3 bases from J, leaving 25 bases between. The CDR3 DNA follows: TGCGCCAGCAGCCCAGACAGTCTTAACGGGGCCCTACACTATGGCTACACCTTC. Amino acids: CASSPDSLNGALHYGYTF. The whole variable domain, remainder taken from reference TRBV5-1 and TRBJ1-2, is KAGVTQTPRYLIKTRGQQVTLSCSPISGHRSVSWYQQTPGQGLQFLFEYFSETQRNKGNFPGRFSGRQFSNSRSEMNVSTLELGDSALYLCASSPDSLNGALHYGYTFGSGTRLTVV.

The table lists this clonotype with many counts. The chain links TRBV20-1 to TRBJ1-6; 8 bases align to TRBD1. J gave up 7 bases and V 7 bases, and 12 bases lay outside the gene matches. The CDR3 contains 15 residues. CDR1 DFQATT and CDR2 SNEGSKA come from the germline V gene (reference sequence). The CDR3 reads CSVGRNRGMNSPLHF. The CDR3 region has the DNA TGCAGTGTAGGGAGAAACAGGGGGATGAATTCACCCCTCCACTTT.

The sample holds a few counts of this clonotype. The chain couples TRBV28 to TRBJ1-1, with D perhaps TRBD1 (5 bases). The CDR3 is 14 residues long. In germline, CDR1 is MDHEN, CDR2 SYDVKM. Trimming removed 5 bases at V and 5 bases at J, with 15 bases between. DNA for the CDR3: TGTGCCAGCAGTACAAACGGGGGTGGAACTGAAGCTTTCTTT. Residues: CASSTNGGGTEAFF.

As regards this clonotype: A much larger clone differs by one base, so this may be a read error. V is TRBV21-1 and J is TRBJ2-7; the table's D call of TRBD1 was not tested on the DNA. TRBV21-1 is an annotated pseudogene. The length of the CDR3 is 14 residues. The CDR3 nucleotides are TGTCCCAGCAGCAATCCGACAGGGAGGTACGAGCAGTACTTC. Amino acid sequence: CPSSNPTGRYEQYF.

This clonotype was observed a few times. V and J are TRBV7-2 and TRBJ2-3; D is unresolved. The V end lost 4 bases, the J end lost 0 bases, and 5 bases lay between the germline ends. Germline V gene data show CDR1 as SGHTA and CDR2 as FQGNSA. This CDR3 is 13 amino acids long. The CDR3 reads CASSSPSTDTQYF. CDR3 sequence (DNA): TGTGCCAGCAGCTCCCCTAGCACAGATACGCAGTATTTT.

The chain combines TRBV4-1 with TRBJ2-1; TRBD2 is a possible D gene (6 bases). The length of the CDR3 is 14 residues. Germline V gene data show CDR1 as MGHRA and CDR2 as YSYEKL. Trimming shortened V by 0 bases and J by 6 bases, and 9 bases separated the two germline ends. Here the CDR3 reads CASSQEETSNEQFF. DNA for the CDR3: TGCGCCAGCAGCCAAGAGGAGACTAGCAATGAGCAGTTCTTC.

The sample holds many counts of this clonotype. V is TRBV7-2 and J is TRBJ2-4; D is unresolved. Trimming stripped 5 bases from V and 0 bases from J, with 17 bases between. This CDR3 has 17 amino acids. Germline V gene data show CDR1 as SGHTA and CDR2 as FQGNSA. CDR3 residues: CASSPLGPLLAKNIQYF. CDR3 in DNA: TGTGCCAGCAGCCCTCTGGGCCCTCTTCTAGCCAAAAACATTCAGTACTTC.

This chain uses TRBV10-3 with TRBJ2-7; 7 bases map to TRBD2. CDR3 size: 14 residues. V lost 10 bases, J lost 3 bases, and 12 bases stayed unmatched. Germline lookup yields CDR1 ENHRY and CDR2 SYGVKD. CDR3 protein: CATGTTLTDYEQYF. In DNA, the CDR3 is TGTGCCACCGGGACTACCCTCACGGACTACGAGCAGTACTTC.

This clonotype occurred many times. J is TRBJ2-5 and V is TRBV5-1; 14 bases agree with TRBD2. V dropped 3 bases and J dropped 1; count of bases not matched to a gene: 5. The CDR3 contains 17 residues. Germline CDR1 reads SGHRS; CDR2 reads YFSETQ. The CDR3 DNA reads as TGCGCCAGCAGCTCCGGGACTAGCGGGAGCCTCCAAGAGACCCAGTACTTC. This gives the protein CASSSGTSGSLQETQYF.

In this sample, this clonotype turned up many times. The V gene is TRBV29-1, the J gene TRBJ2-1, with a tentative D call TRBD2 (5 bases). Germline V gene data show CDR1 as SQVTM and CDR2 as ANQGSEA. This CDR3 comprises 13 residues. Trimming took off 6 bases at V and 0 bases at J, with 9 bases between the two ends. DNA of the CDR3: TGCAGCGTCCGAGGGTTCTCCTACAATGAGCAGTTCTTC. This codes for CSVRGFSYNEQFF.

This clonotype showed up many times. The CDR3: CASSFRQGYGYTF. The CDR3 DNA follows: TGTGCCAGCAGCTTTAGACAGGGGTATGGCTACACCTTC. The chain is built from TRBV11-3 and TRBJ1-2; 8 bases agree with TRBD1. Germline-derived CDR1 and CDR2 are SGHNT and YENEEA. This CDR3 is 13 amino acids long. The J segment lost 5 bases and the V segment lost 3 bases, leaving 2 bases of the junction unmatched.

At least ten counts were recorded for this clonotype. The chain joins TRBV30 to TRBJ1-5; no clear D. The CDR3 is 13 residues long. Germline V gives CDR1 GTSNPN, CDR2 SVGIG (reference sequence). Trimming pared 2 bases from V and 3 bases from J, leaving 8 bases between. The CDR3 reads CAWSPQYNQPQHF. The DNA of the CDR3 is TGTGCCTGGAGTCCCCAGTACAATCAGCCCCAGCATTTT. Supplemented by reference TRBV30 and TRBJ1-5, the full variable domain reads SQTIHQWPATLVQPVGSPLSLECTVEGTSNPNLYWYRQAAGRGLQLLFYSVGIGQISSEVPQNLSASRPQDRQFILSSKKLLLSDSGFYLCAWSPQYNQPQHFGDGTRLSIL.

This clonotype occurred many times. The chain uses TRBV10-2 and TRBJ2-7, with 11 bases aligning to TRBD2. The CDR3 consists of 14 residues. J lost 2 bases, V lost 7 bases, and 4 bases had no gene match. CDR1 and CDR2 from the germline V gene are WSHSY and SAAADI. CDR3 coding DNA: TGCGCCAGCACCGGTAGCGGGAGGGCCTACGAGCAGTACTTC. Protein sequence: CASTGSGRAYEQYF.

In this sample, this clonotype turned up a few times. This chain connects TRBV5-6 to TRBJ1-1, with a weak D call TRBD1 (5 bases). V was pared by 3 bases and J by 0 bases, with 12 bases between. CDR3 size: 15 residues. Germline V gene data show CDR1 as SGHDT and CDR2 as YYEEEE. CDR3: CASSWRRGMNTEAFF. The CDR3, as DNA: TGTGCCAGCAGCTGGAGGAGGGGCATGAACACTGAAGCTTTCTTT.

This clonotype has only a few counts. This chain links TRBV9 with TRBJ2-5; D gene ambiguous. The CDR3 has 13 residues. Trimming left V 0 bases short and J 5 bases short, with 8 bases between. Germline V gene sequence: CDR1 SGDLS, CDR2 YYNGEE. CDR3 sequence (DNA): TGTGCCAGCAGCGTAGAAGCCGGGGAGACCCAGTACTTC. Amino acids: CASSVEAGETQYF.

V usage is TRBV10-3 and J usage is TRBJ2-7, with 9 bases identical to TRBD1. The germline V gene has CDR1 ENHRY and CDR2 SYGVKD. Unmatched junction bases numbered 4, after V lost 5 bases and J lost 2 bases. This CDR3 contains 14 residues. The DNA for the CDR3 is TGTGCCATCAGTACGGACAGGGGAGCCTACGAGCAGTACTTC. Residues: CAISTDRGAYEQYF.